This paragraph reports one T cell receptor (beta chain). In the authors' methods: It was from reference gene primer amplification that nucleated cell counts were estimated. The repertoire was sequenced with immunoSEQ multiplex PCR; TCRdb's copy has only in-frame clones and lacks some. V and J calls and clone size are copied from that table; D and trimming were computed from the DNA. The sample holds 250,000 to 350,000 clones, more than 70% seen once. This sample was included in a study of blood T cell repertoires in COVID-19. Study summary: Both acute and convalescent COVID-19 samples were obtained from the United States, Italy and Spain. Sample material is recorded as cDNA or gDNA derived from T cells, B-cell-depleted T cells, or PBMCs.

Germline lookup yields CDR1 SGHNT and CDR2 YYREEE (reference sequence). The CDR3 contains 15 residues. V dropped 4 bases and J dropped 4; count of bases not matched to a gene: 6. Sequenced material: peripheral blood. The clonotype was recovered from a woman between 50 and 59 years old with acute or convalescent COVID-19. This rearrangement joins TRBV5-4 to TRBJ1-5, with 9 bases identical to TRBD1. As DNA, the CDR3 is TGTGCCAGCAGCGAGGGACAGGGACAAAATCAGCCCCAGCATTTT. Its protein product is CASSEGQGQNQPQHF.